The clone carrying this T cell receptor beta chain has ten or more counts. Its specificity is not known. This specimen belongs to a study of identical twins. Findings and limits, study-wide: Cord blood beta clonotypes present at high abundance carried fewer insertions; no such pattern appeared in memory repertoires. Invariant T cells like MAIT and iNKT could partly confound the zero-insertion analyses.

The germline V gene encodes CDR1 SGHRS and CDR2 YFSETQ. Trimming left V 4 bases short and J 1 base short, with 12 bases between. The CDR3 runs to 14 residues. Template switching, a step in the protocol, added a universal primer site, and cDNA carried unique molecular identifiers. TCRdb analysed the 5' RACE reads with MiXCR anew, one entry per CDR3 protein. Altogether about 700,000 distinct CDR3 sequences are present, around 6% being singletons, with the ten largest covering 1.5% to 2%. The genes are TRBV5-1 and TRBJ2-7, with D perhaps TRBD1 or TRBD2 (6 bases each). Specimen: naive T cells sorted from blood. This clonotype was obtained from a man aged 18-30 years in good health. CDR3 DNA sequence: TGCGCCAGCAGCGCGGGACACTTATCCTACGAGCAGTACTTC. Amino acid sequence: CASSAGHLSYEQYF.